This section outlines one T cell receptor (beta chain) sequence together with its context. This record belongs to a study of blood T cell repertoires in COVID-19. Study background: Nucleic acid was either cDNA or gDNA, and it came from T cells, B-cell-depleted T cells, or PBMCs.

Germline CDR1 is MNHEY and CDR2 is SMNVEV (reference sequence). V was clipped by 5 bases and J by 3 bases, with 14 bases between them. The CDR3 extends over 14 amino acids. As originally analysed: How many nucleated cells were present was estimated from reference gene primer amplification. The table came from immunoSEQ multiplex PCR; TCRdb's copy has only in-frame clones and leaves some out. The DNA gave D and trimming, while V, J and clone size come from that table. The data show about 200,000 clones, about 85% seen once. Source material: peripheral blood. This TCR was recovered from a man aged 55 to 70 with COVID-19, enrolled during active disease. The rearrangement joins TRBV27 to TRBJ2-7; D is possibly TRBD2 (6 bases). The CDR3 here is CASSPSTTSYEQYF. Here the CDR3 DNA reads TGTGCCAGCAGTCCCTCAACGACTAGCTACGAGCAGTACTTC.